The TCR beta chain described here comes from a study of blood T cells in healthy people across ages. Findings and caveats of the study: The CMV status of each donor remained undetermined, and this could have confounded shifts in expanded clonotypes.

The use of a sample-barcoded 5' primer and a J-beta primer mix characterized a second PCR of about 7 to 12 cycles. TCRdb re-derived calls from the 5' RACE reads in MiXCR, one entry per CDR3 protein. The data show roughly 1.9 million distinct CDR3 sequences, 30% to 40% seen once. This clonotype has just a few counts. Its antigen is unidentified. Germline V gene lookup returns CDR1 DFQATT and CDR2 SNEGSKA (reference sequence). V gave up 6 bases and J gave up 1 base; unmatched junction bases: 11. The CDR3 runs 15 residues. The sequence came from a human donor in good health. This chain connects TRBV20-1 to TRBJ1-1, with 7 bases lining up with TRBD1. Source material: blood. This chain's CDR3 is CSALTGQPGNTEAFF. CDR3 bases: TGCAGTGCGCTCACGGGACAGCCTGGGAACACTGAAGCTTTCTTT.